These 21 T cell receptor beta chains share one sample of origin, sequenced in a study of CD8+CD57+ T cells in acquired aplastic anemia. TCR beta VDJ and CDR3 were profiled, and genomic DNA was the template. TCRdb reprocessed the reads via MiXCR and lists one record per CDR3 protein. Of roughly 93,000 distinct CDR3 sequences in the sample, 55% to 80% were seen once. Sequencing was done on patients that had shown CD8+CD57+ cell expansion by flow cytometry. Sequenced: sorted CD4+, CD8+, or CD8+CD57+ T cells (not recorded which) from PBMCs. All receptors come from a human donor with aplastic anemia.

In DNA form, the CDR3 reads TGTGCCACCAGCGATGGGGGCGCAGGTACGCAGTATTTT. It specifies CATSDGGAGTQYF. The chain is built from TRBV15 and TRBJ2-3; D is possibly TRBD1 (6 bases). Germline CDR1 is LNHNV and CDR2 is YYDKDF (reference sequence). The CDR3 covers 13 residues. Trimming took off 5 bases at V and 8 bases at J, with 14 bases between the two ends.

V and J are TRBV3-1 and TRBJ2-5; D gene uncertain. The germline gives CDR1 LGHDT, CDR2 YNNKEL (reference sequence). The CDR3 totals 13 residues. Trimming pared 4 bases from V and 1 base from J, leaving 7 bases between. CDR3 in DNA: TGTGCCAGCAGCCTCGACTTCCAAGAGACCCAGTACTTC. This gives the protein CASSLDFQETQYF.

This chain links TRBV6-5 with TRBJ2-4; D might be TRBD1 (6 bases). V lost 2 bases and J 2 bases, leaving 13 bases between the germline ends. This CDR3 is 16 amino acids long. Germline CDR1 MNHEY, CDR2 SVGAGI. CDR3 protein: CASSYGVQGPKNIQYF. As DNA, the CDR3 is TGTGCCAGCAGTTACGGTGTACAGGGACCCAAAAACATTCAGTACTTC.

The table lists this clonotype with a few counts. The chain is built from TRBV7-8 and TRBJ2-5; D gene ambiguous. The length of the CDR3 is 14 residues. V lost 0 bases, J lost 5 bases, and 10 bases lay in between. Germline V CDR1 and CDR2: SGHVS, FQNEAQ. The CDR3: CASSLAGVKETQYF. The CDR3, as DNA: TGTGCCAGCAGCTTAGCTGGTGTGAAGGAGACCCAGTACTTC.

This clonotype was counted a few times. The chain links TRBV6-5 to TRBJ2-7, with D possibly being TRBD1 (6 bases). Germline V gene lookup returns CDR1 MNHEY and CDR2 SVGAGI. V lost 1 base and J lost 2, with 9 bases in between. The CDR3 is made up of 14 amino acids. CDR3 in DNA: TGTGCCAGCAGTTACTTGGGGGCCGCCTACGAGCAGTACTTC. This codes for CASSYLGAAYEQYF.

V is TRBV24-1 and J is TRBJ2-1; 13 bases fit TRBD2. This CDR3 is 14 amino acids long. Trimming removed 5 bases from V and 8 bases from J; junction bases left unmatched: 2. Per the germline V gene, CDR1 is KGHDR and CDR2 is SFDVKD. The CDR3 coding sequence is TGTGCCACCAGTGGCGGACTAGCGGGAGATGAGCAGTTCTTC. It is translated as CATSGGLAGDEQFF.

This chain connects TRBV15 to TRBJ1-6; D unclear. V was cut by 1 base and J by 7 bases, with 5 bases left in between. Germline-derived CDR1 and CDR2 are LNHNV and YYDKDF (reference sequence). The CDR3 length is 13 residues. The chain's CDR3 is CATSRGSNSPLHF. The CDR3 DNA is TGTGCCACCAGCAGAGGATCGAATTCACCCCTCCACTTT.

The J gene is TRBJ2-7, the V gene TRBV19, with a possible D match to TRBD1 (6 bases). V lost 3 bases and J lost 3, with 15 bases in between. Looked up from germline, CDR1 is LNHDA and CDR2 is SQIVND (reference sequence). The length of the CDR3 is 15 residues. CDR3 sequence reads: CASSMEQGSFYEQYF. As DNA, the CDR3 is TGTGCCAGTAGTATGGAACAGGGAAGCTTCTACGAGCAGTACTTC.

The sample holds a few counts of this clonotype. The rearrangement links TRBV2 to TRBJ1-6; no reliable D call. This CDR3 contains 13 residues. CDR1 and CDR2 from the germline V gene are SNHLY and FYNNEI. Deletions cut 2 bases from V and 10 bases from J, with 9 bases between. CDR3 loop: CASSEQVGSPLHF. CDR3 coding DNA: TGTGCCAGCAGTGAACAGGTTGGCTCACCCCTCCACTTT.

This clonotype has only a few counts. The CDR3 loop is CATSRVAGEGTQYF. Written as DNA, the CDR3 is TGTGCCACCAGCAGAGTAGCGGGAGAGGGGACCCAGTACTTC. The chain joins TRBV15 to TRBJ2-5; 9 bases agree with TRBD2. After removal of 1 base from V and 7 bases from J, the junction contained 4 bases not matched to a gene. This CDR3 comprises 14 residues. Germline V lookup: CDR1 LNHNV, CDR2 YYDKDF (reference sequence).

This chain links TRBV7-2 with TRBJ2-2; D perhaps matches TRBD2 (7 bases). Between the trimmed V and J ends, which lost 0 bases and 6 bases, there was a span of 11 bases. CDR3 length equals 15 residues. From germline, CDR1 is SGHTA and CDR2 FQGNSA. Written as DNA, the CDR3 is TGTGCCAGCAGCTTAGCGGGGGGGCCTGCCGGGGAGCTGTTTTTT. Encoded protein: CASSLAGGPAGELFF.

As to this clonotype: Likely a read error: the CDR3 ends without its conserved phenylalanine or tryptophan. This chain links TRBV24-1 with TRBJ2-5, with 9 bases lining up with TRBD1. V trimming: 4 bases; J trimming: 2 bases; junction bases outside the gene matches: 13. In germline, CDR1 is KGHDR, CDR2 SFDVKD. CDR3 size: 18 residues. The CDR3 DNA follows: TGTGCCACCAGTGACGTGGGCGGGACAGGGATGTTACAAGAGACCCAGTACCTC. Translated, it gives CATSDVGGTGMLQETQYL.

The chain has TRBV10-3 and TRBJ1-2; D is unclear. Trimming took off 0 bases at V and 3 bases at J, with 2 bases between the two ends. The CDR3 contains 12 residues. CDR1 and CDR2 from the germline V gene are ENHRY and SYGVKD. CDR3 nucleotide sequence: TGTGCCATCAGTGAGTCAGACTATGGCTACACCTTC. Translation gives CAISESDYGYTF.

This clonotype was detected only a few times. The chain recombines TRBV2 with TRBJ2-7, with TRBD1 identical over 9 bases. The CDR3 is made up of 14 amino acids. Germline V gives CDR1 SNHLY, CDR2 FYNNEI. Trimming took 4 bases from V and 4 from J; bases not matched to a gene: 5. CDR3 protein: CASSGDRGRYEQYF. The CDR3, as DNA: TGTGCCAGCAGTGGCGACAGGGGGAGGTACGAGCAGTACTTC. The full variable domain, with the rest looked up from reference TRBV2 and TRBJ2-7, is EPEVTQTPSHQVTQMGQEVILRCVPISNHLYFYWYRQILGQKVEFLVSFYNNEISEKSEIFDDQFSVERPDGSNFTLKIRSTKLEDSAMYFCASSGDRGRYEQYFGPGTRLTVT.

The V and J genes are TRBV20-1 and TRBJ1-1; the D is unclear. Germline CDR1 reads DFQATT; CDR2 reads SNEGSKA (reference sequence). V was pared by 5 bases and J by 2 bases, with 15 bases between. The CDR3 length is 14 residues. In nucleotides, the CDR3 is TGCAGTGCTCGAATTCCCGGACGAAACACTGAAGCTTTCTTT. Translating gives CSARIPGRNTEAFF.

The J gene is TRBJ2-7, the V gene TRBV5-1; 12 bases are a match to TRBD1. CDR3 length equals 15 residues. J gave up 5 bases and V 4 bases, and 7 bases lay outside the gene matches. Germline V lookup: CDR1 SGHRS, CDR2 YFSETQ. The CDR3 protein is CASSRGGQGAHEQYF. The CDR3 region has the DNA TGCGCCAGCAGCCGGGGGGGACAGGGGGCCCACGAGCAGTACTTC.

The chain employs TRBV10-3 and TRBJ2-7; D ambiguous. V was trimmed by 5 bases and J by 2 bases, leaving 10 bases between them. The CDR3 is made up of 13 amino acids. Germline V gene data show CDR1 as ENHRY and CDR2 as SYGVKD. CDR3 amino acids: CAISLAQPYEQYF. CDR3 nucleotide sequence: TGTGCCATCAGTCTCGCACAGCCCTACGAGCAGTACTTC.

V usage is TRBV19 and J usage is TRBJ1-6; D gene unclear. Trimming took 3 bases from V and 16 from J, leaving 13 bases between them. In germline, CDR1 is LNHDA, CDR2 SQIVND (reference sequence). The CDR3 is 12 residues long. This CDR3 reads CASSIQDGKLHF. The CDR3 bases are TGTGCCAGTAGTATCCAGGATGGGAAGCTCCACTTT.

V and J are TRBV24-1 and TRBJ1-4; D remains unclear. With 2 bases removed from V and 7 bases from J, the gap between germline ends came to 10 bases. CDR1 and CDR2 from the germline V gene are KGHDR and SFDVKD. This CDR3 comprises 14 residues. The DNA for the CDR3 is TGTGCCACCAGTGATTCTATGACTGTTGAAAAACTGTTTTTT. The encoded protein is CATSDSMTVEKLFF.

This clonotype was counted only a few times. This chain links TRBV10-3 with TRBJ1-1, with D tentatively TRBD1 (5 bases). This CDR3 has 12 amino acids. V lost 4 bases, J lost 11 bases, and 14 bases lay in between. Germline values: CDR1 ENHRY, CDR2 SYGVKD. The CDR3 DNA sequence: TGTGCCATCAGTGTTAATGCAGGGTTTGCTTTCTTT. Protein product: CAISVNAGFAFF.

The chain couples TRBV2 to TRBJ1-3, with 8 positions matching TRBD1. CDR3 length: 15 amino acids. Germline loops: CDR1 SNHLY, CDR2 FYNNEI. V lost 5 bases to trimming and J lost 3 bases; unmatched junction nucleotides: 6. As DNA, the CDR3 is TGTGCCAGCAGTAGCGGGACAGGAGTTGGAAACACCATATATTTT. Encoded protein: CASSSGTGVGNTIYF.